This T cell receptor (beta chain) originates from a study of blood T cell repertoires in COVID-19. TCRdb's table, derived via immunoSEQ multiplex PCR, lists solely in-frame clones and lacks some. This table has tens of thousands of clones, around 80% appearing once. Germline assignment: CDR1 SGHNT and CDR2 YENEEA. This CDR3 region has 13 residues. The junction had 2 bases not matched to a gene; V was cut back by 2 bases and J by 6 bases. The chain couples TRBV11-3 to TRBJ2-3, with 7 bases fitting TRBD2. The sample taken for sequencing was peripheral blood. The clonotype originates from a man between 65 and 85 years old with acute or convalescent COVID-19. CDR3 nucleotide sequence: TGTGCCAGCAGCTTACAGGGAGGGGATACGCAGTATTTT. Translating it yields CASSLQGGDTQYF.